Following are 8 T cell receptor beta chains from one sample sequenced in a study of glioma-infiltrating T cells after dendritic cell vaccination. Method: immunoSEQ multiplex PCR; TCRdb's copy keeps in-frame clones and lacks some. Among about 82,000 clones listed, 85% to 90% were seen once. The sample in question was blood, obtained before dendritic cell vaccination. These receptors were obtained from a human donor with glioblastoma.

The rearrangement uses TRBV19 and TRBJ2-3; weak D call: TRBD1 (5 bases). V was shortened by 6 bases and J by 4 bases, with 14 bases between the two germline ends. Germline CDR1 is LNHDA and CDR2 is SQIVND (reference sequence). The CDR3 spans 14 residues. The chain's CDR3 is CASRVSGLADTQYF. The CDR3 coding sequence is TGTGCCAGTAGAGTCTCAGGGCTGGCAGATACGCAGTATTTT.

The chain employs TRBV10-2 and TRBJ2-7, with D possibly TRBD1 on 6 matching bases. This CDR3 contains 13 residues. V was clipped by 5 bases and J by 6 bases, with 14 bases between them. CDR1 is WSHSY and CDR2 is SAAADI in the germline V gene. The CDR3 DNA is TGCGCCAGCAGTTCTGACGGACAGATCGAGCAGTACTTC. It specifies CASSSDGQIEQYF.

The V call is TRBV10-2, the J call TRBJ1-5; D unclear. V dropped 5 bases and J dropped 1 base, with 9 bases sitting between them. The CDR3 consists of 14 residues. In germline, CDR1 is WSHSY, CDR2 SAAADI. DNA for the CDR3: TGCGCCAGCAGTTTACAGAAGAGCAATCAGCCCCAGCATTTT. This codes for CASSLQKSNQPQHF.

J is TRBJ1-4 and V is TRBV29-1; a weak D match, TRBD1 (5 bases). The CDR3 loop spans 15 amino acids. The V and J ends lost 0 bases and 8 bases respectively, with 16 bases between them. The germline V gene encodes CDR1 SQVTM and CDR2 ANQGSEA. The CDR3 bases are TGCAGCGTTGAAGATCGGGGGGTTTTCCGCGAAAAACTGTTTTTT. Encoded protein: CSVEDRGVFREKLFF.

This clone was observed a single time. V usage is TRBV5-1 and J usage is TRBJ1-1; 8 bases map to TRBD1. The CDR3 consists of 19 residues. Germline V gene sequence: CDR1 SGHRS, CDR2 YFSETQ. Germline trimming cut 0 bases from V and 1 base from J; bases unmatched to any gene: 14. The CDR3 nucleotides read TGCGCCAGCAGCTTGGCGGCAGGGGGCGGCTGGTTGAGGAACACTGAAGCTTTCTTT. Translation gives CASSLAAGGGWLRNTEAFF.

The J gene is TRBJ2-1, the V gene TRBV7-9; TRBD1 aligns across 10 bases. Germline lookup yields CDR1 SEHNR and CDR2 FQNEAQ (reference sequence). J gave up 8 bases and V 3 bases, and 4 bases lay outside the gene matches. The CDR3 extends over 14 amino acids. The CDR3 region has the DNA TGTGCCAGCAGCTTGGGACAGGGGCAGGATGAGCAGTTCTTC. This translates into CASSLGQGQDEQFF.

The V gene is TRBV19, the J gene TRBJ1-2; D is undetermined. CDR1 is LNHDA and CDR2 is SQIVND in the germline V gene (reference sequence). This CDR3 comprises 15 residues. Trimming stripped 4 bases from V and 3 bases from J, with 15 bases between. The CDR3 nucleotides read TGTGCCAGTAGTACCCCGAACCCTAGCGACTATGGCTACACCTTC. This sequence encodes CASSTPNPSDYGYTF.

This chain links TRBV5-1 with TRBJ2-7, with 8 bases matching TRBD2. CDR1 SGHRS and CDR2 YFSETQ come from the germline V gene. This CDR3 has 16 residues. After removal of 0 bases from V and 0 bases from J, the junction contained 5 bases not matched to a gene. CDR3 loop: CASSLGSGMGSYEQYF. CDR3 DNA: TGCGCCAGCAGCTTGGGTAGCGGGATGGGCTCCTACGAGCAGTACTTC.